The clone carrying this TCR beta chain has a handful of counts. Original methodology: Reference gene primer amplification in the assay estimated nucleated cell counts. Sequenced by immunoSEQ multiplex PCR; TCRdb stores in-frame clones only, minus some. Clone size and V and J calls were adopted from that table, with D and trimming inferred from the DNA. The sample has 150,000 to 200,000 clones, around 84% seen once. The data are from a study of blood T cell repertoires in COVID-19. Study-wide background: Samples representing acute and convalescent COVID-19 were sourced from the United States, Italy and Spain. Sources were T cells, B-cell-depleted T cells, or PBMCs; the material itself was cDNA or gDNA.

The V gene's germline CDR1 is ENHRY and CDR2 SYGVKD. This CDR3 is built from 15 residues. Trimming stripped 4 bases from V and 1 base from J, with 13 bases between. Sequenced sample: peripheral blood. The sequence came from an elderly woman with acute or convalescent COVID-19. The V and J genes are TRBV10-3 and TRBJ1-1, with D possibly being TRBD1 (5 bases). The chain's CDR3 is CAISGGTGRNTEAFF. The CDR3 region has the DNA TGTGCCATCAGTGGAGGTACAGGCCGGAACACTGAAGCTTTCTTT.